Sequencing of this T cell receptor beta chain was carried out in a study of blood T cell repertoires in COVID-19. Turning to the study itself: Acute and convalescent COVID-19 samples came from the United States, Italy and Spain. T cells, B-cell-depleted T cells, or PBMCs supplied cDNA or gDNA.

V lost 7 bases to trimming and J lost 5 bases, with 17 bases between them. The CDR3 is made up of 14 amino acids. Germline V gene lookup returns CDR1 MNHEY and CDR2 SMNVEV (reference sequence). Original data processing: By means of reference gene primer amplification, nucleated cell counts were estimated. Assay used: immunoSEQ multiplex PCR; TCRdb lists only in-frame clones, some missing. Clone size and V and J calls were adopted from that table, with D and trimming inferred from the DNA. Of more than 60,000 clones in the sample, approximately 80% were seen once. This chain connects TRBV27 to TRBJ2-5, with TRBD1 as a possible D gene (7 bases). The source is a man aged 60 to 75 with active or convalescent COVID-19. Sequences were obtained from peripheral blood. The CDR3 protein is CASKGAGRGETQYF. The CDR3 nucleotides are TGTGCCAGCAAGGGGGCGGGGCGCGGGGAGACCCAGTACTTC.